This T cell receptor beta chain was captured in a study of blood T cell repertoires in COVID-19. Study at large: The United States, Italy and Spain were the sources of the acute and convalescent COVID-19 samples.

Original analysis: Amplified reference gene primers provided the basis for estimating nucleated cell counts. The protocol was immunoSEQ multiplex PCR, while the TCRdb copy is restricted to in-frame clones and leaves out a portion. Clone size and the V and J calls come from that table; the DNA yielded D and trimming. The table lists some 180,000 clones, roughly 79% of them singletons. While infection was still active, Seattle patients were enrolled and then followed longitudinally. The V segment lost 5 bases and the J segment 5 bases; nucleotides outside the gene matches: 5. Germline CDR1 and CDR2: SGHAT and FQNNGV. The CDR3 has 13 residues.

The chain combines TRBV11-2 with TRBJ2-5; 7 bases are shared with TRBD1. Sequencing used peripheral blood. The receptor's source is a woman aged 35 to 49 with COVID-19, enrolled during active disease. CDR3 coding DNA: TGTGCCAGCAGCGCAGGGACAGCGGAGACCCAGTACTTC. Translating gives CASSAGTAETQYF.